This TCR beta chain is from a study of human T cells and chemical hapten exposure. Study-wide background: Sensitization employed 2% DPC on around 2 cm by around 2 cm of upper inner arm skin.

Only a few counts were recorded for this clonotype. Antigen: not known. General observations from the study: The study found expanded TCRs formed significantly more large CDR3 similarity clusters than controls.

The CDR3 runs to 13 residues. Per germline, CDR1 SGHTA and CDR2 FQGNSA. V lost 5 bases and J lost 9, with 14 bases in between. Original processing notes: A per-sample median of roughly 91,000 TCRs was observed, with a range of roughly 20,000 to 750,000. TCRdb independently ran MiXCR on the RACE reads; one entry per CDR3 protein. V and J calls and clone size were set by TCRdb, not the authors. The sample holds 90,000 to 140,000 distinct CDR3 sequences, under 40% seen once. Indicated time point: patch test 3, about 24 weeks after DPC sensitization. As for treatment: therapeutic diphenylcyclopropenone sensitization with weekly scalp DPC.

The specimen comprised whole blood, sampled in connection with sensitization to the hapten diphenylcyclopropenone (DPC). The V gene is TRBV7-2, the J gene TRBJ2-1; D gene uncertain. The clonotype comes from a man between 35 and 55 years old with alopecia areata. Some clones in this sample may be carry-over from other donors' samples. The CDR3 sequence: CASSQDPVSEQFF. The DNA for the CDR3 is TGTGCCAGCAGCCAGGACCCTGTCAGTGAGCAGTTCTTC.